The 29 T cell receptor beta chains listed next were all sequenced from one sample in a study of beta chain features in type 1 diabetes. The investigators reverse transcribed all of the isolated RNA, so they sequenced expressed TCRB transcripts. Assay: immunoSEQ multiplex PCR; the TCRdb copy retains only in-frame clones and omits some. The top ten clones hold nearly 0.65% of a sample with under 200,000 clones, roughly 8.1% of them seen once. The specimen sequenced was central memory CD4+ T cells from blood. The source of these receptors is a man between 18 and 35 years old in good health.

The chain couples TRBV6-5 to TRBJ1-5; tentatively, D is TRBD1 (6 bases). Per the germline V gene, CDR1 is MNHEY and CDR2 is SVGAGI. V was pared by 7 bases and J by 4 bases, with 8 bases between. The CDR3 is made up of 12 amino acids. CDR3 DNA: TGTGCCAGCAACACAGGGAATCAGCCCCAGCATTTT. Amino acid sequence: CASNTGNQPQHF.

The chain carries TRBV28 and TRBJ1-2; D call uncertain. The germline V gene encodes CDR1 MDHEN and CDR2 SYDVKM. Trimming shortened V by 6 bases and J by 0 bases, and 11 bases separated the two germline ends. The length of the CDR3 is 14 residues. The CDR3 loop reads CASSPITSNYGYTF. The CDR3 DNA is TGTGCCAGCAGCCCTATTACCTCTAACTATGGCTACACCTTC.

This chain joins TRBV18 and TRBJ1-1, with D hard to call. CDR3 length equals 14 residues. The V and J ends lost 5 bases and 7 bases respectively, with 17 bases between them. Germline loops: CDR1 KGHSH, CDR2 LQKENI. CDR3 nucleotides: TGTGCCAGCTCATCCCCCGGGAATAAACTTGAAGCTTTCTTT. It codes for CASSSPGNKLEAFF. Full variable domain (rest looked up from reference TRBV18 and TRBJ1-1): NAGVMQNPRHLVRRRGQEARLRCSPMKGHSHVYWYRQLPEEGLKFMVYLQKENIIDESGMPKERFSAEFPKEGPSILRIQQVVRGDSAAYFCASSSPGNKLEAFFGQGTRLTVV.

This clone was found a few times. The V and J genes are TRBV7-2 and TRBJ2-5; D remains unclear. V was pared by 0 bases and J by 1 base, with 9 bases between. This CDR3 has 15 residues. Germline V CDR1 and CDR2: SGHTA, FQGNSA. This CDR3 is CASSLAFDIQETQYF. The CDR3 region has the DNA TGTGCCAGCAGCTTAGCGTTTGACATCCAAGAGACCCAGTACTTC.

This clone was detected a few times. The chain carries TRBV7-2 and TRBJ2-3, with D possibly matching TRBD2 (6 bases). Germline V CDR1 and CDR2: SGHTA, FQGNSA. This CDR3 region has 16 residues. V was pared by 2 bases and J by 0 bases, with 12 bases between. The CDR3 reads CASSLSPAGSTDTQYF. The CDR3, as DNA: TGTGCCAGCAGCTTAAGCCCGGCGGGGAGCACAGATACGCAGTATTTT.

The chain carries TRBV7-9 and TRBJ2-1; D uncertain. Trimming left V 4 bases short and J 6 bases short, with 7 bases between. This CDR3 contains 12 residues. Germline V gives CDR1 SEHNR, CDR2 FQNEAQ (reference sequence). CDR3 region: CASSSQFNEQFF. CDR3 DNA sequence: TGTGCCAGCAGCTCCCAGTTCAATGAGCAGTTCTTC.

This clone was seen only a few times. This sequence joins TRBV6-6 and TRBJ1-4; D possibly corresponds to TRBD1 (6 bases). CDR1 is MNHNY, CDR2 SVGAGI, per germline (reference sequence). The CDR3 length is 14 residues. Trimming removed 2 bases at V and 6 bases at J, with 10 bases between. CDR3: CASSYRGKDEKLFF. The CDR3 DNA is TGTGCCAGCAGTTACAGGGGGAAAGATGAAAAACTGTTTTTT.

This clone came up a few times. The chain carries TRBV5-4 and TRBJ2-3; 9 bases are a match to TRBD1. The germline gives CDR1 SGHNT, CDR2 YYREEE (reference sequence). CDR3 length equals 15 residues. The ends lost 0 bases at V and 1 base at J; junction bases unmatched: 0. CDR3 nucleotides: TGTGCCAGCAGCTTGGGGGACAGGGGCACAGATACGCAGTATTTT. Its translation is CASSLGDRGTDTQYF.

CDR3 residues: CASSLSAGGIYEQYF. CDR3 in DNA: TGTGCCAGCAGCTTGTCGGCAGGGGGGATCTACGAGCAGTACTTC. The chain recombines TRBV5-4 with TRBJ2-7; D is possibly TRBD1 (7 bases). V lost 1 base and J lost 3, with 14 bases in between. This CDR3 contains 15 residues. Germline CDR1 reads SGHNT; CDR2 reads YYREEE (reference sequence).

Ten or more counts support this clone. This chain uses TRBV29-1 with TRBJ2-7; perhaps TRBD1 as D (5 bases). Germline V gene sequence: CDR1 SQVTM, CDR2 ANQGSEA. Trimming shortened V by 0 bases and J by 11 bases, and 11 bases separated the two germline ends. The CDR3 runs 11 residues. The CDR3 loop reads CSVEDHETEYF. The CDR3 DNA sequence: TGCAGCGTTGAAGATCATGAGACAGAGTACTTC.

The rearrangement joins TRBV6-5 to TRBJ2-3, with D perhaps TRBD1 (6 bases). The CDR3 is 14 amino acids. Trimming left V 8 bases short and J 4 bases short, with 16 bases between. Germline V gives CDR1 MNHEY, CDR2 SVGAGI. The CDR3 protein is CASGGGLFADTQYF. The CDR3 DNA follows: TGTGCCAGCGGGGGCGGGCTTTTCGCAGATACGCAGTATTTT.

The gene calls are TRBV4-2 and TRBJ2-7; 9 bases fit TRBD1. V dropped 4 bases and J dropped 6; count of bases not matched to a gene: 10. This CDR3 spans 15 amino acids. Per germline, CDR1 LGHNA and CDR2 YNFKEQ. The CDR3: CASSRAGTGNIEQYF. The DNA of the CDR3 is TGTGCCAGCAGCCGAGCCGGGACAGGGAATATCGAGCAGTACTTC.

The chain is built from TRBV5-4 and TRBJ2-5; D may be TRBD1 (6 bases). CDR3 size: 14 residues. V shed 4 bases and J shed 5 bases, with 15 bases lying between them. Germline lookup yields CDR1 SGHNT and CDR2 YYREEE (reference sequence). The CDR3 sequence: CASSAQQGLETQYF. The CDR3 DNA follows: TGTGCCAGCAGCGCCCAACAGGGTCTGGAGACCCAGTACTTC.

The table lists this clone with a few counts. The genes are TRBV9 and TRBJ1-2, with TRBD1 matching 7 bases. J lost 8 bases, V lost 0 bases, and 1 base had no gene match. The CDR3 runs 12 residues. CDR1 SGDLS and CDR2 YYNGEE come from the germline V gene. The CDR3 DNA sequence: TGTGCCAGCAGCGTAGCGGACAGGGGCTACACCTTC. Protein sequence: CASSVADRGYTF. Looking up the rest from reference TRBV9 and TRBJ1-2 gives the full variable domain: DSGVTQTPKHLITATGQRVTLRCSPRSGDLSVYWYQQSLDQGLQFLIQYYNGEERAKGNILERFSAQQFPDLHSELNLSSLELGDSALYFCASSVADRGYTFGSGTRLTVV.

This clone was seen a few times. The chain joins TRBV6-5 to TRBJ2-5; possibly TRBD2 for D (6 bases). V was shortened by 0 bases and J by 4 bases, with 15 bases between the two germline ends. The CDR3 is 16 amino acids. In germline, CDR1 is MNHEY, CDR2 SVGAGI. The CDR3 sequence: CASSYSRRENSETQYF. The CDR3 nucleotides are TGTGCCAGCAGTTACTCCCGCCGGGAGAATTCAGAGACCCAGTACTTC.

This clone has just a few counts. The chain carries TRBV7-2 and TRBJ2-7, with TRBD1 matching 9 bases. V was pared by 2 bases and J by 6 bases, with 5 bases of the junction left unmatched. Germline-derived CDR1 and CDR2 are SGHTA and FQGNSA. CDR3 length: 14 amino acids. The CDR3 loop reads CASSLPGQGGEQYF. DNA for the CDR3: TGTGCCAGCAGCTTACCGGGACAGGGAGGCGAGCAGTACTTC. The whole variable domain, remainder taken from reference TRBV7-2 and TRBJ2-7, is GAGVSQSPSNKVTEKGKDVELRCDPISGHTALYWYRQSLGQGLEFLIYFQGNSAPDKSGLPSDRFSAERTGGSVSTLTIQRTQQEDSAVYLCASSLPGQGGEQYFGPGTRLTVT.

This clone was counted a few times. V gene TRBV4-3 combines with J gene TRBJ2-6, with 10 bases identical to TRBD1. This CDR3 has 18 amino acids. Trimming took 2 bases from V and 0 from J; bases not matched to a gene: 4. Germline loops: CDR1 LGHNA, CDR2 YSLEER. CDR3 DNA: TGCGCCAGCAGCCAAATGACAGGGGGCGCCTCTGGGGCCAACGTCCTGACTTTC. Translated: CASSQMTGGASGANVLTF.

This clone was observed a handful of times. The chain employs TRBV6-5 and TRBJ1-1; D unclear. This CDR3 region has 14 residues. CDR1 is MNHEY, CDR2 SVGAGI, per germline. The ends were cut back, 5 bases at V and 5 bases at J, with 15 bases in the middle. The CDR3 DNA is TGTGCCAGCAGTCGCGCATCGCGAGGGACTGAAGCTTTCTTT. Its protein product is CASSRASRGTEAFF.

This sequence joins TRBV14 and TRBJ2-7; TRBD1 matches at 9 bases. Germline V gives CDR1 SGHDN, CDR2 FVKESK. V dropped 3 bases and J dropped 3; count of bases not matched to a gene: 6. The CDR3 covers 15 residues. CDR3 nucleotides: TGTGCCAGCAGCCATGGATTGACAGGGGGCTACGAGCAGTACTTC. Encoded protein: CASSHGLTGGYEQYF.

The sample holds many counts of this clone. The rearrangement uses TRBV5-1 and TRBJ2-1, with TRBD2 matching 9 bases. Germline V gene sequence: CDR1 SGHRS, CDR2 YFSETQ. V lost 6 bases and J lost 6; bases outside the gene matches: 13. The CDR3 runs 16 residues. CDR3 sequence reads: CASTTSLAGLSNEQFF. The CDR3 bases are TGCGCCAGCACCACCTCCCTAGCGGGGCTAAGCAATGAGCAGTTCTTC.

This sequence joins TRBV2 and TRBJ1-3; the D gene is possibly TRBD1 (5 bases). V lost 2 bases, J lost 0 bases, and 5 bases lay in between. In germline, CDR1 is SNHLY, CDR2 FYNNEI. The CDR3 covers 14 residues. CDR3 region: CASSEQGSGNTIYF. Here the CDR3 DNA reads TGTGCCAGCAGTGAACAGGGCTCTGGAAACACCATATATTTT. Supplemented by reference TRBV2 and TRBJ1-3, the full variable domain reads EPEVTQTPSHQVTQMGQEVILRCVPISNHLYFYWYRQILGQKVEFLVSFYNNEISEKSEIFDDQFSVERPDGSNFTLKIRSTKLEDSAMYFCASSEQGSGNTIYFGEGSWLTVV.

With regard to this clone: A read error may be the cause here, since a much bigger clone is one base away. Other DNA sequences within the sample encode an identical CDR3. The gene calls are TRBV5-6 and TRBJ1-2; D is possibly TRBD1 (5 bases). Trimming removed 6 bases at V and 5 bases at J, with 8 bases between. The CDR3 extends over 11 amino acids. The V gene's germline CDR1 is SGHDT and CDR2 YYEEEE. For the CDR3, the DNA is TGTGCCAGCAACGCAGGGTATGGCTACACCTTC. Translation: CASNAGYGYTF.

This clone was detected only a few times. This chain connects TRBV7-9 to TRBJ1-3; possible D gene TRBD1, 6 bases. This CDR3 comprises 15 residues. Trimming stripped 5 bases from V and 4 bases from J, with 15 bases between. Germline V lookup: CDR1 SEHNR, CDR2 FQNEAQ (reference sequence). The chain's CDR3 is CASSDIRGSGNTIYF. The CDR3 region has the DNA TGTGCCAGCAGCGACATCAGGGGATCAGGAAACACCATATATTTT.

The V call is TRBV7-2, the J call TRBJ1-5; D gene ambiguous. This CDR3 contains 13 residues. Germline-derived CDR1 and CDR2 are SGHTA and FQGNSA. Trimming cost V 5 bases and J 7 bases, with 12 bases left between them. The CDR3 DNA sequence: TGTGCCAGCAGCCTCCATCGAGGACAGCCCCAGCATTTT. As protein: CASSLHRGQPQHF.

This clone has only a few counts. The CDR3 coding sequence is TGCGCCAGCAGCCGCTTTCAGGGGAACACTGAAGCTTTCTTT. Translation: CASSRFQGNTEAFF. This chain joins TRBV4-1 and TRBJ1-1; weak D call: TRBD1 (5 bases). V was cut by 4 bases and J by 1 base, with 10 bases left in between. The germline V gene has CDR1 MGHRA and CDR2 YSYEKL. This CDR3 spans 14 amino acids.

At least ten counts were recorded for this clone. V is TRBV28 and J is TRBJ2-7; 9 bases line up with TRBD1. The germline CDR1 and CDR2 sequences are MDHEN and SYDVKM. V dropped 7 bases and J dropped 6; count of bases not matched to a gene: 7. This CDR3 is built from 13 residues. CDR3 sequence: CASNTGGPSEQYF. The CDR3 region has the DNA TGTGCCAGCAATACAGGGGGCCCAAGCGAGCAGTACTTC.

This clone has a handful of counts. The chain combines TRBV4-1 with TRBJ1-3, with D unclear. Germline V gene data show CDR1 as MGHRA and CDR2 as YSYEKL. The V and J ends lost 1 base and 1 base respectively, with 14 bases between them. This CDR3 is 17 amino acids long. The DNA of the CDR3 is TGCGCCAGCAGCCAAGTCGGGAGGGAATCATCTGGAAACACCATATATTTT. It encodes CASSQVGRESSGNTIYF.

The sample holds a few counts of this clone. This sequence joins TRBV30 and TRBJ1-3; D unclear. V was pared by 2 bases and J by 0 bases, with 2 bases between. Germline V gives CDR1 GTSNPN, CDR2 SVGIG (reference sequence). The CDR3 runs to 12 residues. The CDR3 loop is CAWSYSGNTIYF. As DNA, the CDR3 is TGTGCCTGGAGTTACTCTGGAAACACCATATATTTT.

This clone occurred a few times. The CDR3 region is CAISDGTGTDEAFF. Written as DNA, the CDR3 is TGTGCCATCAGTGATGGTACCGGGACAGATGAAGCTTTCTTT. This rearrangement joins TRBV10-3 to TRBJ1-1; 7 nucleotides line up with TRBD1. Germline CDR1 reads ENHRY; CDR2 reads SYGVKD. CDR3 length equals 14 residues. V shed 3 bases and J 7 bases; nucleotides not matched to a gene: 8.